This T cell receptor beta chain was sequenced for a study of blood T cell repertoires in COVID-19 (dated by TCRdb to the early 2020s). With regard to the full study: Collaborator samples came from the United States, Italy and Spain and covered acute and convalescent phases of COVID-19. The material from the prospective study consisted of cDNA or gDNA derived from T cells, B-cell-depleted T cells, or PBMCs. Subjects who had been exposed to COVID-19, were actively infected with it, or had recovered from it provided the deeply sampled blood TCRbeta repertoires that made up the dataset. The repertoires were made available in a free public database intended to serve as a resource for research on the immune response to SARS-CoV-2. Samples came from the ongoing ImmuneRACE study (first 160 participants) plus 1,254 subjects from 6 global collaborators. A de-identified subject ID, COVID-19 status, age in years and sex were almost always included in the sample metadata. Where HLA class I and class II types were available, the types were taken from metadata supplied by the sample provider, not from assay-based typing. Overall results and qualifications from the work: How much clinical and demographic metadata was included differed by source and by participant, and the metadata was provided uncurated.

This clone is medium-sized (0.01 to 0.1%). What this receptor recognizes is not known. The record has no base qualities; no much larger clone is one base away. In the same sample, other DNA sequences code for this CDR3. There are 16 amino acids in the CDR3, from cysteine to phenylalanine inclusive. The read is trimmed to its CDR3 DNA, 48 bases read in frame from base 1. From the germline V gene, CDR1 is SGDLS and CDR2 is YYNGEE. Trimming accounts for 3 bases at V and 2 bases at J, while the number of junction bases matched to no gene is 5. Samples from volunteer blood donors who had recovered from COVID-19 were contributed by a second Seattle source. The collaborating institutions used their own protocols to collect whole blood in K2EDTA tubes. For TCRbeta analysis, collaborator samples were shipped as frozen whole blood, as isolated PBMCs, or as DNA extracted from either sample type. The immunoSEQ Assay, a bias-controlled multiplex PCR, was used to amplify TCRbeta CDR3 regions from genomic DNA. On the study's bioinformatics: Within the assay, amplification of reference gene primers was used to estimate how many nucleated cells each sample contained. To quantify the absolute abundance of each unique TCRbeta CDR3 rearrangement, sequence reads were collapsed and filtered. For each sample, productive Simpson clonality was calculated as the square root of Simpson's diversity index across productive rearrangements. TCRdb's version of the immuneACCESS table is confined to in-frame rearrangements and falls short of the full clone set. An unresolved V gene accounts for under half of the shortfall where checked; the remainder is of unknown origin. The DNA was the basis for D and trimming; V, J and clone size are from that table. The sample has roughly 120,000 clones on record, less than 90% of them singletons. The top ten clones comprise 6% to 9.5% of the sample.

The receptor comes from a man in his 70s who had recovered from COVID-19. The sequenced sample was peripheral blood. The rearrangement combines TRBV9 with TRBJ2-3, with 11 junctional bases fitting TRBD2. The CDR3 reads as follows: CASSGGTSGLTDTQYF. At the DNA level, the sequence is TGTGCCAGCAGCGGCGGGACTAGCGGCCTCACAGATACGCAGTATTTT.